The 6 T cell receptor beta chains below were found in one sample sequenced in a study of shared clonotypes between healthy human individuals. The method was immunoSEQ multiplex PCR; TCRdb's version includes in-frame clones alone and lacks a portion of them. Among about 1.4 million clones listed, roughly 96% were seen once. The sequenced sample consisted of naive CD4+ T cells sorted from blood. Subset in this sample: CD45RA+ positively selected. The receptors here all came from a man aged 30-40 years in good health.

V usage is TRBV5-6 and J usage is TRBJ1-2; 7 positions match TRBD1. Germline lookup yields CDR1 SGHDT and CDR2 YYEEEE. J was trimmed by 6 bases and V by 2 bases; bases with no gene match: 1. The CDR3 spans 12 residues. For the CDR3, the DNA is TGTGCCAGCAGCTTCACAGGGGATGGCTACACCTTC. Amino acid sequence: CASSFTGDGYTF. Based on the CDR3 plus reference TRBV5-6 and TRBJ1-2, the full variable domain is DAGVTQSPTHLIKTRGQQVTLRCSPKSGHDTVSWYQQALGQGPQFIFQYYEEEERQRGNFPDRFSGHQFPNYSSELNVNALLLGDSALYLCASSFTGDGYTFGSGTRLTVV.

To note about this clone: Other DNA sequences in the same sample also yield this CDR3. The chain is built from TRBV5-6 and TRBJ2-5; D ambiguous. V was pared by 1 base and J by 3 bases, with 4 bases between. CDR1 SGHDT and CDR2 YYEEEE come from the germline V gene. The CDR3 is 12 amino acids. CDR3 protein: CASSLTKETQYF. The CDR3 coding sequence is TGTGCCAGCAGCTTGACTAAAGAGACCCAGTACTTC.

The chain employs TRBV10-1 and TRBJ2-1; 9 bases fit TRBD2. V trimming: 8 bases; J trimming: 9 bases; junction bases outside the gene matches: 5. CDR1 and CDR2 from the germline V gene are WNHNN and SYGVQD (reference sequence). This CDR3 is built from 12 residues. CDR3 coding DNA: TGCGCCAGCGGTATACTAGCGGGTGAGCAGTTCTTC. It encodes CASGILAGEQFF.

The gene calls are TRBV7-3 and TRBJ2-1; D gene ambiguous. Germline CDR1 reads SGHTA; CDR2 reads FQGTGA. V was pared by 8 bases and J by 0 bases, with 11 bases between. This CDR3 contains 14 residues. Here the CDR3 reads CASGVGPSYNEQFF. The CDR3 bases are TGTGCCAGCGGAGTGGGCCCCTCCTACAATGAGCAGTTCTTC. The full variable domain, with the rest looked up from reference TRBV7-3 and TRBJ2-1, is GAGVSQTPSNKVTEKGKYVELRCDPISGHTALYWYRQSLGQGPEFLIYFQGTGAADDSGLPNDRFFAVRPEGSVSTLKIQRTERGDSAVYLCASGVGPSYNEQFFGPGTRLTVL.

About this clone itself: The sample has other DNA sequences that encode this CDR3 too. The chain links TRBV27 to TRBJ1-5; the D is unclear. The CDR3 runs to 13 residues. The V gene lost 5 bases and the J gene lost 4 bases, with 9 bases spanning the gap. Germline loops: CDR1 MNHEY, CDR2 SMNVEV (reference sequence). CDR3 nucleotides: TGTGCCAGCAGTCCCGATCGGAATCAGCCCCAGCATTTT. It translates to CASSPDRNQPQHF.

About this clone itself: Its ends do not fully match the called genes, so a read error is possible. Other nucleotide sequences from this sample produce the same CDR3. The chain carries TRBV29-1 and TRBJ2-5, with no clear D. This CDR3 spans 9 amino acids. Germline loops: CDR1 SQVTM, CDR2 ANQGSEA. The CDR3 loop reads CSVEETQYF. DNA of the CDR3: TGCAGCGTCGAAGAGACCCAGTACTTC.